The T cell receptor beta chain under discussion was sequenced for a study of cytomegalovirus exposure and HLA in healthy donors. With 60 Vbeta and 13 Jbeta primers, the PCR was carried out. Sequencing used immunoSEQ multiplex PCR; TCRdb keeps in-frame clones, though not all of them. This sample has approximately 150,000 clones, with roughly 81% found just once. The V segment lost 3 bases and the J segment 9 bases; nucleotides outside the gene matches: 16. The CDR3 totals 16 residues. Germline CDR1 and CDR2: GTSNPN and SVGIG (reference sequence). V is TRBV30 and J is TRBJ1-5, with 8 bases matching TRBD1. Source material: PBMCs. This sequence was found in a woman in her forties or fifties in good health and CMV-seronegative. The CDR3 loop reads CAWRLKGSGGLVPQHF. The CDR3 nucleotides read TGTGCCTGGAGGTTAAAAGGTTCAGGGGGCCTTGTGCCCCAGCATTTT.